The 9 T cell receptor beta chains below all came from one sample that was sequenced in a study of blood T cells in healthy people across ages. With a J-beta primer mix and a sample-barcoded 5' primer, a second PCR ran roughly 6 to 11 cycles. TCRdb re-called the 5' RACE reads with MiXCR, one entry per CDR3 protein. Altogether under 800,000 distinct CDR3 sequences are present, 20% to 25% being singletons, with the ten largest covering 3.5% to 4%. Sequencing was performed on blood. Receptor source: a man aged 70 or older in good health.

This clonotype has just a few counts. The V call is TRBV19, the J call TRBJ2-3, with 13 positions matching TRBD2. With V trimmed by 8 bases and J by 1 base, 12 bases remained unmatched. The CDR3 spans 18 residues. Germline V lookup: CDR1 LNHDA, CDR2 SQIVND (reference sequence). The CDR3 DNA reads TGTGCCAGTGGTACGCTACTAGCGGGAGGGCCAGGCACAGATACGCAGTATTTT. Its protein product is CASGTLLAGGPGTDTQYF.

This clonotype was seen a handful of times. V and J are TRBV7-9 and TRBJ2-3; the D gene is possibly TRBD2 (6 bases). Germline CDR1 SEHNR, CDR2 FQNEAQ (reference sequence). Trimming removed 0 bases at V and 14 bases at J, with 12 bases between. The CDR3 runs to 12 residues. The CDR3 DNA sequence: TGTGCCAGCAGCTTAGCGGGGGGAGACGGGTATTTT. Its translation: CASSLAGGDGYF.

This clonotype came up many times. The rearrangement links TRBV20-1 to TRBJ2-5, with 7 bases fitting TRBD2. V lost 1 base to trimming and J lost 2 bases; unmatched junction nucleotides: 1. This CDR3 has 13 residues. Germline V gives CDR1 DFQATT, CDR2 SNEGSKA (reference sequence). CDR3 in DNA: TGCAGTGCTAGAGGGACTAGTCAAGAGACCCAGTACTTC. The encoded protein is CSARGTSQETQYF.

The rearrangement links TRBV5-1 to TRBJ2-5, with 15 bases aligning to TRBD2. The CDR3 extends over 18 amino acids. With V trimmed by 4 bases and J by 5 bases, 12 bases remained unmatched. Looked up from germline, CDR1 is SGHRS and CDR2 is YFSETQ. The CDR3: CASSPGLAGGPTKETQYF. The CDR3 DNA sequence: TGCGCCAGCAGCCCGGGACTAGCGGGAGGACCCACAAAGGAGACCCAGTACTTC.

The chain recombines TRBV28 with TRBJ2-7; D perhaps matches TRBD1 (5 bases). From germline, CDR1 is MDHEN and CDR2 SYDVKM. Trimming took off 1 base at V and 5 bases at J, with 15 bases between the two ends. This CDR3 is 15 amino acids long. CDR3 in DNA: TGTGCCAGCAGTTTATACCCCCGTTCAGGGAACGAGCAGTACTTC. Its protein product is CASSLYPRSGNEQYF.

This clonotype was found a few times. The chain employs TRBV24-1 and TRBJ2-5; 10 bases line up with TRBD1. This CDR3 comprises 17 residues. The J segment lost 5 bases and the V segment lost 3 bases, leaving 11 bases of the junction unmatched. The germline gives CDR1 KGHDR, CDR2 SFDVKD. The CDR3: CATSDVGQGRDKETQYF. CDR3 sequence (DNA): TGTGCCACCAGTGATGTGGGACAGGGGAGGGATAAGGAGACCCAGTACTTC.

The chain combines TRBV6-5 with TRBJ2-5; 13 nucleotides agree with TRBD2. The J call is in doubt because the DNA end fits TRBJ2-7 better. Germline CDR1 reads MNHEY; CDR2 reads SVGAGI. CDR3 length: 18 residues. This CDR3 reads CASSSTRLAGGTSYEQYF. The DNA of the CDR3 is TGTGCCAGCAGTTCCACGAGACTAGCGGGGGGTACATCCTACGAGCAGTACTTC.

V is TRBV15 and J is TRBJ2-3; D not certain. The CDR3 is made up of 12 amino acids. V lost 3 bases to trimming and J lost 1 base, with 2 bases between them. Germline values: CDR1 LNHNV, CDR2 YYDKDF (reference sequence). The CDR3 reads CATSRRTDTQYF. CDR3 nucleotide sequence: TGTGCCACCAGCAGGCGCACAGATACGCAGTATTTT.

The chain has TRBV29-1 and TRBJ1-6, with no clear D. With 1 base removed from V and 6 bases from J, the gap between germline ends came to 7 bases. Germline V gene lookup returns CDR1 SQVTM and CDR2 ANQGSEA. The CDR3 spans 13 residues. CDR3 amino acids: CSVEVSINSPLHF. CDR3 nucleotide sequence: TGCAGCGTTGAAGTTTCTATTAATTCACCCCTCCACTTT.